One sample yielded the 20 T cell receptor beta chains listed below, sequenced in a study of blood T cell repertoires in COVID-19. Some clones are missing from TCRdb's copy, which holds only in-frame ones; the method was immunoSEQ multiplex PCR. The sample yields approximately 180,000 clones, around 79% seen once. Source material: peripheral blood. These receptor sequences come from a woman between 65 and 79 years old with acute or convalescent COVID-19.

V gene TRBV7-6 combines with J gene TRBJ1-4; D is unclear. The length of the CDR3 is 16 residues. The V gene's germline CDR1 is SGHVS and CDR2 FNYEAQ. Trimming pared 0 bases from V and 4 bases from J, leaving 12 bases between. The CDR3 bases are TGTGCCAGCAGCTTAGCTGAGGGATCGGTTAATGAAAAACTGTTTTTT. It encodes CASSLAEGSVNEKLFF.

The genes are TRBV6-6 and TRBJ2-2; 9 bases fit TRBD1. This CDR3 is 15 amino acids long. Germline V gene data show CDR1 as MNHNY and CDR2 as SVGAGI (reference sequence). The trim removed 0 bases at V and 6 bases at J, leaving 2 bases unmatched. The CDR3 DNA reads as TGTGCCAGCAGTTACTCGGACAGGGGATCCGGGGAGCTGTTTTTT. Encoded protein: CASSYSDRGSGELFF.

The rearrangement links TRBV29-1 to TRBJ2-1; 9 bases line up with TRBD2. CDR1 is SQVTM and CDR2 is ANQGSEA in the germline V gene. V gave up 4 bases and J gave up 9 bases; unmatched junction bases: 16. There are 16 residues in the CDR3. Here the CDR3 DNA reads TGCAGCGTTGGGTTATTAAGGTTGGCGGGAGGGCTTGAGCAGTTCTTC. Protein product: CSVGLLRLAGGLEQFF.

The V gene is TRBV5-8, the J gene TRBJ1-3; the D gene is possibly TRBD1 (6 bases). CDR1 and CDR2 (germline): SGHTS, YDEGEE. V lost 4 bases, J lost 2 bases, and 10 bases lay in between. This CDR3 has 14 residues. This chain's CDR3 is CASSGGQPGNTIYF. The CDR3 coding sequence is TGTGCCAGCAGCGGCGGACAGCCTGGAAACACCATATATTTT.

The chain recombines TRBV7-9 with TRBJ1-6, with D uncertain. Trimming pared 9 bases from V and 7 bases from J, leaving 13 bases between. This CDR3 is 13 amino acids long. Per germline, CDR1 SEHNR and CDR2 FQNEAQ (reference sequence). The CDR3 is CASTGLENSPLHF. CDR3 sequence (DNA): TGTGCCAGTACGGGGTTGGAGAATTCACCCCTCCACTTT.

V is TRBV5-6 and J is TRBJ2-1; 11 bases fit TRBD1. V was pared by 2 bases and J by 7 bases, with 5 bases of the junction left unmatched. The CDR3 is 15 residues long. Germline CDR1 is SGHDT and CDR2 is YYEEEE. The CDR3 region has the DNA TGTGCCAGCAGCTTAGGACAGGGGGCTTGGAATGAGCAGTTCTTC. This gives the protein CASSLGQGAWNEQFF.

This chain links TRBV19 with TRBJ2-2, with no clear D. The CDR3 runs to 13 residues. Germline V gene sequence: CDR1 LNHDA, CDR2 SQIVND (reference sequence). Trimming removed 3 bases from V and 8 bases from J, with 10 bases in between. DNA of the CDR3: TGTGCCAGTAGTATGATTAGCCGGGGGGAGCTGTTTTTT. Protein sequence: CASSMISRGELFF. Filled out from reference TRBV19 and TRBJ2-2, the complete variable domain reads DGGITQSPKYLFRKEGQNVTLSCEQNLNHDAMYWYRQDPGQGLRLIYYSQIVNDFQKGDIAEGYSVSREKKESFPLTVTSAQKNPTAFYLCASSMISRGELFFGEGSRLTVL.

The chain combines TRBV5-1 with TRBJ1-4; 9 bases map to TRBD1. V trimming: 4 bases; J trimming: 8 bases; junction bases outside the gene matches: 12. The germline CDR1 and CDR2 sequences are SGHRS and YFSETQ. The CDR3 spans 16 residues. The CDR3 nucleotides read TGCGCCAGCAGCCCACAGGGACAGGGAATTTACGAAAAACTGTTTTTT. This codes for CASSPQGQGIYEKLFF.

This clone appeared a few times. This chain links TRBV27 with TRBJ2-5; the match to TRBD2 covers 7 bases. Trimming at V came to 6 bases and at J to 4 bases, leaving 8 bases not matched to a gene. The CDR3 totals 14 residues. CDR1 is MNHEY, CDR2 SMNVEV, per germline (reference sequence). CDR3 in amino acids: CASRRGWEGETQYF. The CDR3 DNA reads TGTGCCAGCAGACGGGGGTGGGAGGGAGAGACCCAGTACTTC.

The J gene is TRBJ1-1, the V gene TRBV18, with 7 bases aligning to TRBD1. J was trimmed by 6 bases and V by 1 base; bases with no gene match: 11. Germline CDR1 is KGHSH and CDR2 is LQKENI. The CDR3 spans 16 residues. In DNA, the CDR3 is TGTGCCAGCTCACCACGCTACCAGGGGGGTGGTGCTGAAGCTTTCTTT. Translation: CASSPRYQGGGAEAFF.

The chain uses TRBV25-1 and TRBJ2-5; TRBD2 matches at 8 bases. Germline V gene lookup returns CDR1 MGHDK and CDR2 SYGVNS. Germline trimming cut 4 bases from V and 2 bases from J; bases unmatched to any gene: 6. The CDR3 runs 15 residues. For the CDR3, the DNA is TGTGCCAGCAGTGGTAGTAGCGGGGAACAAGAGACCCAGTACTTC. This sequence encodes CASSGSSGEQETQYF.

The chain links TRBV3-1 (or the pseudogene TRBV3-2) to TRBJ2-2; no clear D. Trimming took off 3 bases at V and 4 bases at J, with 9 bases between the two ends. The CDR3 runs to 14 residues. Germline V gene data show CDR1 as LGHDT and CDR2 as YNNKEL (reference sequence). The CDR3 DNA reads as TGTGCCAGCAGCCAGCCCGCGAGCACCGGGGAGCTGTTTTTT. Translating it yields CASSQPASTGELFF.

This chain links TRBV3-1 (or the pseudogene TRBV3-2) with TRBJ2-1; TRBD1 might be the D (6 bases). Germline V gene sequence: CDR1 LGHDT, CDR2 YNNKEL (reference sequence). The V end lost 1 base, the J end lost 12 bases, and 13 bases lay between the germline ends. There are 13 residues in the CDR3. The CDR3 DNA is TGTGCCAGCAGCCAAGTCGTGGGCAGGGGGCAGTTCTTC. It yields the protein CASSQVVGRGQFF.

This clone appeared once. The gene calls are TRBV7-2 and TRBJ2-4, with D possibly matching TRBD1 (5 bases). Trimming removed 9 bases at V and 0 bases at J, with 15 bases between. Germline V lookup: CDR1 SGHTA, CDR2 FQGNSA. This CDR3 is built from 15 residues. CDR3 DNA: TGTGCCAGTAGGCTCCAGGGCCAAGCCAAAAACATTCAGTACTTC. This sequence encodes CASRLQGQAKNIQYF.

The CDR3 nucleotides are TGTGCCAGCAGCTTAGCGTTTTCTAGCGGGAGTCACAATGAGCAGTTCTTC. This encodes CASSLAFSSGSHNEQFF. This chain connects TRBV7-9 to TRBJ2-1, with 10 bases aligning to TRBD2. Germline V CDR1 and CDR2: SEHNR, FQNEAQ (reference sequence). V lost 0 bases and J lost 5; bases outside the gene matches: 7. The length of the CDR3 is 17 residues.

The chain recombines TRBV11-1 with TRBJ1-2; TRBD1 agrees at 7 bases. Trimming at V came to 5 bases and at J to 1 base, leaving 7 bases not matched to a gene. Germline lookup yields CDR1 SGHAT and CDR2 FQDESV (reference sequence). The CDR3 totals 15 residues. This chain's CDR3 is CASSPRDSFNYGYTF. The CDR3 DNA reads as TGTGCCAGCAGCCCCCGGGACAGTTTTAACTATGGCTACACCTTC.

The V gene is TRBV18, the J gene TRBJ2-3, with TRBD1 matching 7 bases. This CDR3 is 14 amino acids long. The V gene end was trimmed by 5 bases and the J gene end by 3 bases; junction bases not matched to a gene: 5. CDR1 is KGHSH, CDR2 LQKENI, per germline. CDR3 loop: CASSKGAVTDTQYF. CDR3 DNA: TGTGCCAGCTCAAAGGGGGCGGTAACAGATACGCAGTATTTT.

This clone has only one observation. The chain recombines TRBV7-2 with TRBJ2-1; 8 nucleotides match TRBD2. Germline V gives CDR1 SGHTA, CDR2 FQGNSA. The CDR3 contains 15 residues. Trimming took 5 bases from V and 5 from J; bases not matched to a gene: 8. The CDR3 here is CASSLRTSWDNEQFF. The CDR3 DNA reads as TGTGCCAGCAGCCTGAGGACTAGCTGGGACAATGAGCAGTTCTTC.

This clone was recorded only once. This chain links TRBV19 with TRBJ1-1; tentatively, D is TRBD1 (5 bases). Germline-derived CDR1 and CDR2 are LNHDA and SQIVND (reference sequence). This CDR3 spans 13 amino acids. Trimming cost V 6 bases and J 6 bases, with 14 bases left between them. CDR3 nucleotide sequence: TGTGCCAGTAGAGCAGGGTCTAGGCCTGAAGCTTTCTTT. Translation gives CASRAGSRPEAFF.

The chain recombines TRBV29-1 with TRBJ2-5; tentatively, D is TRBD1 (6 bases). Germline CDR1 reads SQVTM; CDR2 reads ANQGSEA. The length of the CDR3 is 15 residues. Deletions cut 0 bases from V and 7 bases from J, with 18 bases between. The CDR3 DNA is TGCAGCGTTGAAGATCAAACAGGGAACCGAGGGACCCAGTACTTC. Its protein is CSVEDQTGNRGTQYF.